This T cell receptor beta chain was identified in a study of blood T cell repertoires in COVID-19. Study-wide background: COVID-19 samples collected from the United States, Italy and Spain covered acute and convalescent phases.

This clone was recorded once. Original processing notes: Counts of nucleated cells, estimated from reference gene primer amplification, were obtained. Measured with immunoSEQ multiplex PCR; TCRdb has only the in-frame clones, and not every one. V and J calls and clone size come straight from that table; D and trimming were deduced from the DNA. The repertoire has over 100,000 clones, 75% to 90% of them found once; the top ten carry under 0.85%. Losses at the gene ends were 4 bases for V and 4 bases for J; bases not matched to a gene: 15. Germline loops: CDR1 SGHRS, CDR2 YFSETQ. The CDR3 sequence is 17 residues long.

The chain is built from TRBV5-1 and TRBJ1-1; TRBD1 aligns across 8 bases. This TCR came from a woman in her 70s with acute or convalescent COVID-19. Sequencing used peripheral blood. CDR3 coding DNA: TGCGCCAGCAGCAGACGTAGTCGTGGACAGGGAAGCACTGAAGCTTTCTTT. Residues: CASSRRSRGQGSTEAFF.